This T cell receptor (beta chain) was documented in a study of T cells expressing NK-cell markers. Turning to the study itself: Sorted CD3+CD56+NKG2C+, CD3+CD56+NKG2C- and CD3+CD56-NKG2C+ T cells provided the TCR beta repertoires. The authors sequenced eight donors, of whom seven were HCMV-seropositive and one was seronegative. Study observations and caveats: Among four donors, these clonotypes also ranked first in the CD3+CD56-NKG2C+ fraction. Dominant NKG2C+ clonotypes were found to form about 1.0-7.5% of CD8+ T cells in over 5 donors.

The CDR3 consists of 14 residues. A word on this clonotype: Its cognate antigen is unknown.

TCRdb derives one entry per CDR3 protein from the 5' RACE reads, leaving out DNA. Its table lists 500,000 to 700,000 distinct CDR3 sequences. The receptor's source is a man between 18 and 29 years old in good health. The specimen was blood T cells: a sorted CD56 or NKG2C T cell subset, CD4+ or CD8+ T cells, or bulk PBMC T cells (not recorded which). The J gene is TRBJ2-2, the V gene TRBV12-3 or TRBV12-4; TCRdb selects TRBD2, and the lack of DNA leaves this call unchecked. This CDR3 reads CASSLEAVAGELFF.